Shown below are 3 T cell receptor beta chains from a single sample sequenced in a study of blood T cell repertoires in COVID-19. The data were produced by immunoSEQ multiplex PCR, yet TCRdb's version contains in-frame clones alone and is incomplete. The sample yields about 350,000 clones, about 90% seen once. Sample: peripheral blood. These receptors came from a woman aged 50 to 60 with COVID-19, enrolled during active disease.

The V call is TRBV24-1, the J call TRBJ2-2; 10 bases agree with TRBD2. CDR1 is KGHDR, CDR2 SFDVKD, per germline. V lost 6 bases, J lost 6 bases, and 6 bases stayed unmatched. The CDR3 totals 15 residues. The CDR3 DNA reads as TGTGCCACCAGTCGGCTAGCGGGAGCGTCCGGGGAGCTGTTTTTT. This sequence encodes CATSRLAGASGELFF.

The gene calls are TRBV18 and TRBJ1-1; D is possibly TRBD1 (5 bases). V gave up 5 bases and J gave up 0 bases, with 7 bases separating them. The length of the CDR3 is 13 residues. CDR1 KGHSH and CDR2 LQKENI come from the germline V gene. The DNA of the CDR3 is TGTGCCAGCTCAACAGGACTGAACACTGAAGCTTTCTTT. It translates to CASSTGLNTEAFF. Full variable domain (rest looked up from reference TRBV18 and TRBJ1-1): NAGVMQNPRHLVRRRGQEARLRCSPMKGHSHVYWYRQLPEEGLKFMVYLQKENIIDESGMPKERFSAEFPKEGPSILRIQQVVRGDSAAYFCASSTGLNTEAFFGQGTRLTVV.

In its sample, this clone was seen once. The V and J genes are TRBV7-2 and TRBJ2-5; D perhaps matches TRBD1 (6 bases). V was shortened by 4 bases and J by 5 bases, with 17 bases between the two germline ends. The CDR3 contains 15 residues. Looked up from germline, CDR1 is SGHTA and CDR2 is FQGNSA. The CDR3 reads CASSSRGGEYETQYF. DNA for the CDR3: TGTGCCAGCAGCTCCAGGGGCGGAGAATACGAGACCCAGTACTTC.